Included here is one T cell receptor beta chain sequence, with context. The source of the sample is a study of blood T cell repertoires in COVID-19. The CDR3 covers 14 residues. Trimming removed 4 bases from V and 7 bases from J; junction bases left unmatched: 4. CDR1 is SEHNR, CDR2 FQNEAQ, per germline (reference sequence). The table came from immunoSEQ multiplex PCR; TCRdb's copy has only in-frame clones and leaves some out. The sample records 400,000 to 450,000 clones, about nine tenths being singletons. The sequenced material came from peripheral blood. The receptor was isolated from a woman between 40 and 55 years old with COVID-19, enrolled during active disease. The rearrangement uses TRBV7-9 and TRBJ1-4, with 9 bases matching TRBD1. The CDR3 bases are TGTGCCAGCAGCTCCGGGACAGGGAGTGAAAAACTGTTTTTT. This encodes CASSSGTGSEKLFF. Looking up the rest from reference TRBV7-9 and TRBJ1-4 gives the full variable domain: DTGVSQNPRHKITKRGQNVTFRCDPISEHNRLYWYRQTLGQGPEFLTYFQNEAQLEKSRLLSDRFSAERPKGSFSTLEIQRTEQGDSAMYLCASSSGTGSEKLFFGSGTQLSVL.